The 14 T cell receptor beta chains below were found in one sample sequenced in a study of blood T cell repertoires in COVID-19. Libraries were prepared by immunoSEQ multiplex PCR; TCRdb keeps only in-frame clonotypes and omits some of them. Of 200,000 to 250,000 clones in the sample, around 90% were seen once. The sequencing sample was made of peripheral blood. The receptors here all came from a man aged 18 to 35 with active or convalescent COVID-19.

The chain combines TRBV27 with TRBJ2-7; no clear D. CDR3 length: 13 amino acids. Trimming stripped 8 bases from V and 7 bases from J, with 18 bases between. Germline V gene lookup returns CDR1 MNHEY and CDR2 SMNVEV (reference sequence). The CDR3 DNA is TGTGCCAGCGGTAGAGCGACCCTAGGTGAGCAGTACTTC. It specifies CASGRATLGEQYF.

The rearrangement joins TRBV27 to TRBJ2-1; unclear D gene. The germline V gene encodes CDR1 MNHEY and CDR2 SMNVEV (reference sequence). V shed 2 bases and J shed 9 bases, with 14 bases lying between them. This CDR3 spans 14 amino acids. CDR3 DNA: TGTGCCAGCAGTTTAAGCTTAGCTAACGGTGAGCAGTTCTTC. It is translated as CASSLSLANGEQFF.

This chain joins TRBV6-2 or TRBV6-3 and TRBJ2-1, with TRBD1 matching over 7 bases. Germline lookup yields CDR1 MNHEY and CDR2 SVGEGT. V lost 4 bases, J lost 1 base, and 7 bases stayed unmatched. This CDR3 spans 16 amino acids. The CDR3 is CASSSYRGSSYNEQFF. The CDR3 nucleotides are TGTGCCAGCAGTTCTTACAGGGGAAGTTCCTACAATGAGCAGTTCTTC.

The chain links TRBV29-1 to TRBJ2-3; D possibly corresponds to TRBD2 (6 bases). Trimming removed 7 bases from V and 4 bases from J, with 12 bases in between. This CDR3 region has 12 residues. Germline lookup yields CDR1 SQVTM and CDR2 ANQGSEA. CDR3 in DNA: TGCAGCGCCGAGAGGGACTCAGATACGCAGTATTTT. It encodes CSAERDSDTQYF.

The rearrangement links TRBV19 to TRBJ1-2; D is unclear. CDR3 size: 12 residues. Per the germline V gene, CDR1 is LNHDA and CDR2 is SQIVND (reference sequence). The V end was cut by 4 bases, the J end by 10 bases, with 13 bases between. CDR3 in DNA: TGTGCCAGTAGTACCCACGGGAGGGACTACACCTTC. Residues: CASSTHGRDYTF.

V gene TRBV5-1 combines with J gene TRBJ2-5; perhaps TRBD2 as D (6 bases). With 5 bases removed from V and 2 bases from J, the gap between germline ends came to 28 bases. The CDR3 is 19 amino acids. In germline, CDR1 is SGHRS, CDR2 YFSETQ. CDR3 DNA sequence: TGCGCCAGCAGGGACCCGAGGAAGGCAGCGGGTAATCTTCAAGAGACCCAGTACTTC. Its translation: CASRDPRKAAGNLQETQYF.

CDR3 DNA sequence: TGTGCCAGCAGCTTCGCGGGACAGAAGATGAACACTGAAGCTTTCTTT. It yields the protein CASSFAGQKMNTEAFF. V is TRBV7-2 and J is TRBJ1-1; 7 bases are a match to TRBD1. Trimming cost V 3 bases and J 0 bases; bases outside gene matches: 7. Germline CDR1 reads SGHTA; CDR2 reads FQGNSA. The CDR3 has 16 residues.

This chain links TRBV19 with TRBJ2-7; a possible D gene is TRBD2 (5 bases). There are 15 residues in the CDR3. Deletions cut 8 bases from V and 0 bases from J, with 17 bases between. Per the germline V gene, CDR1 is LNHDA and CDR2 is SQIVND (reference sequence). The CDR3 reads CASLSRTGSSYEQYF. DNA for the CDR3: TGTGCCAGTCTATCCCGGACTGGGAGCTCCTACGAGCAGTACTTC.

This clone was observed a single time. The chain recombines TRBV5-1 with TRBJ1-2; tentatively, D is TRBD1 (6 bases). V was cut by 1 base and J by 6 bases, with 10 bases left in between. This CDR3 has 13 amino acids. Germline V gene lookup returns CDR1 SGHRS and CDR2 YFSETQ. DNA of the CDR3: TGCGCCAGCAGCTTGTACAGGGAGCATGGCTACACCTTC. It yields the protein CASSLYREHGYTF.

This chain connects TRBV18 to TRBJ2-7; 8 bases are a match to TRBD2. The CDR3 consists of 17 residues. J was trimmed by 2 bases and V by 1 base; bases with no gene match: 10. Germline V gene lookup returns CDR1 KGHSH and CDR2 LQKENI. The CDR3, as DNA: TGTGCCAGCTCACCACTACCTGTTACGGGAGGGCCCTACGAGCAGTACTTC. This encodes CASSPLPVTGGPYEQYF.

The J gene is TRBJ2-1, the V gene TRBV7-6; D unresolved. Trimming took 1 base from V and 0 from J, leaving 7 bases between them. The CDR3 runs to 15 residues. Per the germline V gene, CDR1 is SGHVS and CDR2 is FNYEAQ. CDR3 residues: CASSLDSSSYNEQFF. CDR3 coding DNA: TGTGCCAGCAGCTTAGATTCGAGCTCCTACAATGAGCAGTTCTTC.

CDR3 sequence (DNA): TGTGCCAGCAGCTCAGGACAGGGTCTTAACATTCAGTACTTC. It is translated as CASSSGQGLNIQYF. V gene TRBV7-9 combines with J gene TRBJ2-4; TRBD1 matches at 8 bases. Germline V gene data show CDR1 as SEHNR and CDR2 as FQNEAQ (reference sequence). The CDR3 is 14 residues long. V shed 4 bases and J 7 bases; nucleotides not matched to a gene: 6.

The chain recombines TRBV7-8 with TRBJ1-6; tentative D call: TRBD1 (5 bases). The CDR3 runs to 15 residues. V lost 1 base and J 7 bases, leaving 11 bases between the germline ends. CDR1 and CDR2 (germline): SGHVS, FQNEAQ. The CDR3 is CASSLGGLGNSPLHF. Written as DNA, the CDR3 is TGTGCCAGCAGCTTAGGGGGCCTGGGGAATTCACCCCTCCACTTT.

Only one count was recorded for this clone. The chain employs TRBV5-6 and TRBJ1-3; D possibly corresponds to TRBD1 (6 bases). This CDR3 comprises 14 residues. Germline V gives CDR1 SGHDT, CDR2 YYEEEE. Deletions cut 3 bases from V and 2 bases from J, with 9 bases between. The CDR3: CASSSPGAGNTIYF. The CDR3 coding sequence is TGTGCCAGCAGCTCCCCAGGGGCTGGAAACACCATATATTTT.